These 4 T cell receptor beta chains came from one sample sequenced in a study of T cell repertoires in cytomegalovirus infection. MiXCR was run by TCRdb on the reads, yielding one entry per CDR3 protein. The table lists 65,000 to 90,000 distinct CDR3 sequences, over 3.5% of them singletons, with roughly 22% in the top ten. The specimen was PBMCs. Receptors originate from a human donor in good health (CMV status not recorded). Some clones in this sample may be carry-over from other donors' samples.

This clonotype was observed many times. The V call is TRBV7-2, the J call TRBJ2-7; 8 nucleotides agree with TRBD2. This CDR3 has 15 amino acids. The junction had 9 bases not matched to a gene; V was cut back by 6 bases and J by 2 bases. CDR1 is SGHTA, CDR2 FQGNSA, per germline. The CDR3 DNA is TGTGCCAGCAGTAACAGCGGGGGTAAAACCTACGAGCAGTACTTC. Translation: CASSNSGGKTYEQYF. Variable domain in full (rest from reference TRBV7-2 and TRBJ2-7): GAGVSQSPSNKVTEKGKDVELRCDPISGHTALYWYRQSLGQGLEFLIYFQGNSAPDKSGLPSDRFSAERTGGSVSTLTIQRTQQEDSAVYLCASSNSGGKTYEQYFGPGTRLTVT.

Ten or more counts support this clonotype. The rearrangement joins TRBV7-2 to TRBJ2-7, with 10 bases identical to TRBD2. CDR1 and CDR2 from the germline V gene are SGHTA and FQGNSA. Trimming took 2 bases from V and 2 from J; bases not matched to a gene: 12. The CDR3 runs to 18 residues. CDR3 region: CASSLLAGALPSAYEQYF. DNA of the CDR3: TGTGCCAGCAGCTTACTAGCGGGGGCCCTACCCAGTGCCTACGAGCAGTACTTC.

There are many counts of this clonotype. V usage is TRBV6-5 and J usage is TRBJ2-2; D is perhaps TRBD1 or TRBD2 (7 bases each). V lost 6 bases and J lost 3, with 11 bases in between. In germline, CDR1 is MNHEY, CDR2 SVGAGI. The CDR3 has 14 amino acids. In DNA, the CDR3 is TGTGCCAGCAGACAGGGGAGGGACACCGGGGAGCTGTTTTTT. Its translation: CASRQGRDTGELFF.

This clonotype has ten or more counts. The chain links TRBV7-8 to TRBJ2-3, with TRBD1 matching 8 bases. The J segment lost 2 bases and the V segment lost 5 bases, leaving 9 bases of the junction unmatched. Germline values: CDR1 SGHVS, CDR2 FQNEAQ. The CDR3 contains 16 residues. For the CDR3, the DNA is TGTGCCAGCAGCAACCGGGACAGGCAAATCACAGATACGCAGTATTTT. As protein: CASSNRDRQITDTQYF.